The 3 T cell receptor beta chains in this list originate from one sample, sequenced in a study of blood T cell repertoires in COVID-19. Profiled with immunoSEQ multiplex PCR; TCRdb holds only in-frame clones, not every one. This sample has about 180,000 clones; about 90% occur once, and the top ten carry about 6.5%. Material for sequencing was PBMCs or T cells enriched from blood (not recorded which). Every receptor here comes from a woman aged 45-59 years who had recovered from COVID-19.

V is TRBV4-2 and J is TRBJ1-2; D remains ambiguous. V lost 1 base, J lost 3 bases, and 9 bases lay in between. The CDR3 covers 14 residues. Germline V gives CDR1 LGHNA, CDR2 YNFKEQ. The CDR3 is CASSQATSYYGYTF. CDR3 DNA sequence: TGTGCCAGCAGCCAAGCGACATCCTACTATGGCTACACCTTC.

This clone was seen a single time. The gene calls are TRBV27 and TRBJ1-3, with D perhaps matching TRBD1 (6 bases). CDR1 MNHEY and CDR2 SMNVEV come from the germline V gene (reference sequence). The CDR3 is 15 residues long. V lost 5 bases to trimming and J lost 2 bases, with 13 bases between them. CDR3 in amino acids: CASSPASGAGNTIYF. In DNA, the CDR3 is TGTGCCAGCAGTCCCGCCTCAGGGGCTGGAAACACCATATATTTT.

The chain joins TRBV7-2 to TRBJ1-6, with D perhaps TRBD1 (6 bases). CDR1 is SGHTA, CDR2 FQGNSA, per germline. This CDR3 spans 15 amino acids. Trimming took off 4 bases at V and 9 bases at J, with 16 bases between the two ends. The chain's CDR3 is CASSSPGAIGSPLHF. The CDR3 nucleotides are TGTGCCAGCAGCTCACCAGGGGCGATAGGTTCACCCCTCCACTTT. Filled out from reference TRBV7-2 and TRBJ1-6, the complete variable domain reads GAGVSQSPSNKVTEKGKDVELRCDPISGHTALYWYRQSLGQGLEFLIYFQGNSAPDKSGLPSDRFSAERTGGSVSTLTIQRTQQEDSAVYLCASSSPGAIGSPLHFGNGTRLTVT.